A selection of T cell receptor beta chains follows, all from one sample in a study of T-cell memory formation after mild COVID-19. One entry per CDR3 protein results from TCRdb running MiXCR on the 5' RACE reads. The sample yields over 150,000 distinct CDR3 sequences, less than 20% seen once. What was sequenced was PBMCs or a T cell subset sorted from them (not recorded which). All receptors derive from a man aged 18-30 years who had mild COVID-19 (a few samples of this study predate the infection). Cell type and time point are not known. CDR3s include the opening cysteine and the closing phenylalanine or tryptophan. D genes are given only for firm matches. Size tells how often a clone was seen (once, few, many) or the class of an expanded clone, and some rows leave it out.

J gene,V gene,clone size,D gene,CDR3 DNA,CDR3 protein
TRBJ1-1,TRBV29-1,NA,NA,TGCAGCGTGGGGGAGGATTTGAACACTGAAGCTTTCTTT,CSVGEDLNTEAFF
TRBJ2-1,TRBV12-3/TRBV12-4,few,TRBD2,TGTGCCAGCAGAAGGGGGACTAGCTGGGATGAGCAGTTCTTC,CASRRGTSWDEQFF
TRBJ1-1,TRBV12-3/TRBV12-4,few,TRBD1,TGTGCCAGCAGAGGGGACAGGAGATATGAAGCTTTCTTT,CASRGDRRYEAFF
TRBJ1-1,TRBV7-2,many,NA,TGTGCCAGCAGCTTCGGGTCTACGAACACTGAAGCTTTCTTT,CASSFGSTNTEAFF
TRBJ2-2,TRBV7-2,few,NA,TGTGCCAGCAGCGGCCTAAAAGGGGCGAGCACCGGGGAGCTGTTTTTT,CASSGLKGASTGELFF
TRBJ1-2,TRBV18,NA,TRBD1,TGTGCCAGCTCACCTGGGACAGACAACTATGGCTACACCTTC,CASSPGTDNYGYTF
TRBJ1-5,TRBV27,NA,NA,TGTTTGGGGGCGGGGCACCCCAATCAGCCCCAGCATTTT,CLGAGHPNQPQHF
TRBJ1-6,TRBV6-6,many,NA,TGTGCCAGCAGCCCGACGCCAGACAGGCTCACTTCACCCCTCCACTTT,CASSPTPDRLTSPLHF
TRBJ2-3,TRBV29-1,NA,NA,TGCAGCGTTGAAGTAGCGGCAGATACGCAGTATTTT,CSVEVAADTQYF
TRBJ2-2,TRBV5-6,NA,NA,TGTGCCAGCAGCTTTTCAGGCGTGGAGCTGTTTTTT,CASSFSGVELFF
TRBJ2-5,TRBV6-1,NA,NA,TGTGCCAGCAGTTACCTCGCCGGGGGATACCAAGAGACCCAGTACTTC,CASSYLAGGYQETQYF
TRBJ2-7,TRBV3-1,few,TRBD1,TGTGCCAGCAGCCAGGGGACAGGGGCGATCTACGAGCAGTACTTC,CASSQGTGAIYEQYF
TRBJ1-3,TRBV12-3/TRBV12-4,few,NA,TGTGCCAGCAGGACAACAGGGCGCAGAAACACCATATATTTT,CASRTTGRRNTIYF
TRBJ2-5,TRBV6-2/TRBV6-3,once,TRBD1,TGTGCCAGCACGACAGGGTGGGAGACCCAGTACTTC,CASTTGWETQYF
TRBJ2-7,TRBV7-2,few,NA,TGTGCCAGCAGCTTAGGCGACAGATTGTACGAGCAGTACTTC,CASSLGDRLYEQYF
TRBJ2-2,TRBV18,NA,NA,TGTGCCAGCTCACCACGGGACCAGAACACCGGGGAGCTGTTTTTT,CASSPRDQNTGELFF
TRBJ1-1,TRBV7-9,few,NA,TGTGCCAGCAGCTTTTCCGAGAACACTGAAGCTTTCTTT,CASSFSENTEAFF
TRBJ2-2,TRBV5-1,few,NA,TGCGCCAGCAGGGGAGGGAACACCGGGGAGCTGTTTTTT,CASRGGNTGELFF
TRBJ2-5,TRBV7-3,few,NA,TGTGCCAGCGGACGGATGGGGGAGACCCAGTACTTC,CASGRMGETQYF
TRBJ2-1,TRBV5-1,few,NA,TGCGCCAGCAGCACGGGAACCTCCTACAATGAGCAGTTCTTC,CASSTGTSYNEQFF
TRBJ1-4,TRBV6-1,once,TRBD1,TGTGCCAGCAGGAAAGACAGGGTCAGTAGGGTAAATGAAAAACTGTTTTTT,CASRKDRVSRVNEKLFF
TRBJ1-1,TRBV6-1,NA,NA,TGTGCCAGCAGTGAAGCGCCACGTAACACTGAAGCTTTCTTT,CASSEAPRNTEAFF
TRBJ2-5,TRBV7-2,NA,NA,TGTGCCAGCAGCTCGTGGGGACGGGAAGAGACCCAGTACTTC,CASSSWGREETQYF
TRBJ2-7,TRBV5-1,many,TRBD2,TGCGCCAGCAGCTCGAATAGCGGGGGAATCGCCTACGAGCAGTACTTC,CASSSNSGGIAYEQYF
TRBJ1-2,TRBV5-1,few,NA,TGCGCCAGCAGCCATACGACAGATTTGAACTATGGCTACACCTTC,CASSHTTDLNYGYTF
TRBJ1-5,TRBV6-4,NA,NA,TGTGCCAGCAGTGAAGGCCCAGGGGCTCAGCCCCAGCATTTT,CASSEGPGAQPQHF
TRBJ2-5,TRBV20-1,NA,TRBD2,TGCAGTGCTAGCACCCGCCCTGGGCTAGCGGGGGGGTTACTAGAGACCCAGTACTTC,CSASTRPGLAGGLLETQYF
TRBJ2-1,TRBV7-3,NA,NA,TGTGCCAGCAGCTTTGGGAGCCTCAGCGATGAGCAGTTCTTC,CASSFGSLSDEQFF
TRBJ1-4,TRBV5-1,once,NA,TGCGCCAGCAGCGGATCAACTAATGAAAAACTGTTTTTT,CASSGSTNEKLFF
TRBJ1-6,TRBV2,few,NA,TGTGCCAGCGGAGGCCGGAGTCTTAATTCACCCCTCCACTTT,CASGGRSLNSPLHF
TRBJ2-1,TRBV9,few,TRBD1,TGTGCCAGCAGCGCCCGGGTGGGGACAGAATTGGATGAGCAGTTCTTC,CASSARVGTELDEQFF
TRBJ2-1,TRBV11-2,many,NA,TGTGCCAGCAGCTTAGGGGTAGAGGAGCAGTTCTTC,CASSLGVEEQFF
TRBJ2-1,TRBV7-2,NA,NA,TGTGCCAGCAGCTTAGCCCAAGTCCAGGAGCAGTTCTTC,CASSLAQVQEQFF
TRBJ2-2,TRBV29-1,NA,NA,TGCAGCGTTGAGGCCGGGGAGCTGTTTTTT,CSVEAGELFF
TRBJ1-4,TRBV7-7,NA,NA,TGTGCTAGCAGCTTATCTTCGGGGTTAAATGAAAAACTGTTTTTT,CASSLSSGLNEKLFF
TRBJ2-5,TRBV6-5,NA,TRBD1,TGTGCCAGCAGCCCGCAGACAGGGGGCGAGACCCAGTACTTC,CASSPQTGGETQYF
TRBJ1-2,TRBV2,few,NA,TGTGCCAGCAGTGCGGAGGTTAACTATGGCTACACCTTC,CASSAEVNYGYTF
TRBJ1-2,TRBV7-2,NA,TRBD1,TGTGCCAGCAGCCGAGCGGAGGGGGCCAGTGGCTACACCTTC,CASSRAEGASGYTF
TRBJ1-1,TRBV6-6,NA,NA,TGTGCCAGCAGTTACTCGAAACCGGGATGGGGAGCTTTCTTT,CASSYSKPGWGAFF
TRBJ1-1,TRBV20-1,NA,TRBD1,TGCAGTGCTAGAGAGGGGACAGATACTGAAGCTTTCTTT,CSAREGTDTEAFF
TRBJ1-1,TRBV12-3/TRBV12-4,NA,TRBD1,TGTGCCAGCAGGCCCCAGGGGGGACGGACTGAAGCTTTCTTT,CASRPQGGRTEAFF
TRBJ2-2,TRBV20-1,NA,NA,TGCAGTGCTAGTGGACACCTGACCACCGGGGAGCTGTTTTTT,CSASGHLTTGELFF
TRBJ2-5,TRBV5-1,few,NA,TGCGCCAGCAGCTTGGCGGGACTCCCAGTCGTGGAGACCCAGTACTTC,CASSLAGLPVVETQYF
TRBJ2-5,TRBV6-6,NA,NA,TGTGCCAGCAGTTACTCAGGTCAAGAGACCCAGTACTTC,CASSYSGQETQYF
TRBJ2-1,TRBV20-1,few,NA,TGCAGTGCTAGGGCTTTCAGCTCCTACAATGAGCAGTTCTTC,CSARAFSSYNEQFF
TRBJ1-4,TRBV5-1,NA,NA,TGCGCCAGCAGCGCCCTGGTGCCTAATGAAAAACTGTTTTTT,CASSALVPNEKLFF
TRBJ2-5,TRBV12-3/TRBV12-4,NA,NA,TGTGCCAGCAGTTTAGACGACTCGGAAGAGACCCAGTACTTC,CASSLDDSEETQYF
TRBJ1-5,TRBV12-3/TRBV12-4,few,TRBD1,TGTGCCAGCAGTTTAGGGGGTAGGACAGGGCGACAGCCCCAGCATTTT,CASSLGGRTGRQPQHF
TRBJ1-5,TRBV5-6,NA,TRBD1,TGTGCCAGCAGCTTGGGTCGGGACAGGGATCAGCCCCAGCATTTT,CASSLGRDRDQPQHF
TRBJ2-1,TRBV21-1,NA,NA,TGTGCCAGCAGCAACGACCCACAGGGAAACTGTTTGTTCTTC,CASSNDPQGNCLFF
TRBJ1-4,TRBV27,NA,NA,TGTGCCAGCAGTTTATCAGGATTTGGACATGAAAAACTGTTTTTT,CASSLSGFGHEKLFF
TRBJ1-2,TRBV7-9,many,NA,TGTGCCAGCAGCTTAGCGGCTAACTATGGCTACACCTTC,CASSLAANYGYTF
TRBJ2-5,TRBV12-3/TRBV12-4,NA,NA,TGTGCCAGCAGTCCACTGCTCCAAGAGACCCAGTACTTC,CASSPLLQETQYF
TRBJ2-1,TRBV5-6,NA,NA,TGTGCCAGCAGCCGTGACCTGAGCTCCTACAATGAGCAGTTCTTC,CASSRDLSSYNEQFF